This T cell receptor (beta chain) appears in the sequencing data of a study of T cells in Graves' hyperthyroidism and ophthalmopathy. Using RNA transcripts as the source, TCR beta CDR3 regions were amplified. The HTBI primer set drove a first-round RT-PCR of the TCR CDR3. Each CDR3 protein gets one entry after TCRdb re-called the multiplex PCR reads with MiXCR. In the table there are hundreds of thousands of distinct CDR3 sequences, about 20% of which are singletons. The germline V gene has CDR1 GTSNPN and CDR2 SVGIG (reference sequence). V was clipped by 5 bases and J by 7 bases, with 12 bases between them. The CDR3 totals 12 residues.

The sample taken for sequencing was blood. V is TRBV30 and J is TRBJ1-3; D is ambiguous. The sequence came from a man aged 40-55 years with Graves' ophthalmopathy. DNA for the CDR3: TGTGCCTGGGGGAGTTTTAGGAACACCATATATTTT. This sequence encodes CAWGSFRNTIYF.